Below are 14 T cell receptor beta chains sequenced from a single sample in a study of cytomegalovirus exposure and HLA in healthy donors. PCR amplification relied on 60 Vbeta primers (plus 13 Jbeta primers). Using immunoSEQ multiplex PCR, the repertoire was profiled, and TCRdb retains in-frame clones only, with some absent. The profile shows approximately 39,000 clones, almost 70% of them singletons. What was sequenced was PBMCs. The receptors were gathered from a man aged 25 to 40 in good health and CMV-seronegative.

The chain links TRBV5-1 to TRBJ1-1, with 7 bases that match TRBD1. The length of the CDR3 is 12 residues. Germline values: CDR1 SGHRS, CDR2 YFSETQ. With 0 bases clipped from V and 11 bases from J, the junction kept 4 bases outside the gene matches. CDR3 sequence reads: CASSLGMDRAFF. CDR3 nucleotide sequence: TGCGCCAGCAGCTTGGGCATGGACAGGGCTTTCTTT.

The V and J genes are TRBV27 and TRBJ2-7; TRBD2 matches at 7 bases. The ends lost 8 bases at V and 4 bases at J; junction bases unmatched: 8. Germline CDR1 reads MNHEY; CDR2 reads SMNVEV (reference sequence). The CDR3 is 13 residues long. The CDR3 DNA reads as TGTGCCAGCCTGGGCGGGAGAGGGTACGAGCAGTACTTC. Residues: CASLGGRGYEQYF.

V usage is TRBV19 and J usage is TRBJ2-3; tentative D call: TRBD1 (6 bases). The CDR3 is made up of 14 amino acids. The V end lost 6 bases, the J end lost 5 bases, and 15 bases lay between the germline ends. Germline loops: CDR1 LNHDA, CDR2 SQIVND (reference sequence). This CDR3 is CASRERSRGDTQYF. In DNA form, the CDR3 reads TGTGCCAGTAGGGAGCGGTCCAGGGGAGATACGCAGTATTTT.

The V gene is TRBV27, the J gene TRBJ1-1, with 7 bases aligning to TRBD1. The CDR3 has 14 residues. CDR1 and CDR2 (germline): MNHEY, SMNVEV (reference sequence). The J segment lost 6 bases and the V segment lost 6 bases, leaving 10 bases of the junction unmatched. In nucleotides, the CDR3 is TGTGCCAGCAGACCCACGACAGGGTTCGCTGAAGCTTTCTTT. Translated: CASRPTTGFAEAFF.

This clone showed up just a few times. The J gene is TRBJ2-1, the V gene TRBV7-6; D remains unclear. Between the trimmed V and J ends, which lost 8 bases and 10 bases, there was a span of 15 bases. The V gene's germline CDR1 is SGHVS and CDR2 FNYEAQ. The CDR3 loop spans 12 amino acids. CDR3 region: CASHGFNLEQFF. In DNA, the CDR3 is TGTGCCAGCCACGGTTTTAATTTAGAGCAGTTCTTC.

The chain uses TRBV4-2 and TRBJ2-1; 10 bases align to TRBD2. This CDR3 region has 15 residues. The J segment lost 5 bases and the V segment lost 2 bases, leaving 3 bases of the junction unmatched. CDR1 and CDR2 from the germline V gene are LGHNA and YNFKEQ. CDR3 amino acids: CASSQLSGGDNEQFF. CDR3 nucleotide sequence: TGTGCCAGCAGCCAATTGAGCGGGGGGGACAATGAGCAGTTCTTC.

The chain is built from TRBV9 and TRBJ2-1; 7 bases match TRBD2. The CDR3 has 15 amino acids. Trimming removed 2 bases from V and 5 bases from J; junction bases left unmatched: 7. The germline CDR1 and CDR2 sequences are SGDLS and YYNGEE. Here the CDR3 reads CASSVTGLNNNEQFF. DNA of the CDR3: TGTGCCAGCAGCGTTACGGGACTAAATAACAATGAGCAGTTCTTC.

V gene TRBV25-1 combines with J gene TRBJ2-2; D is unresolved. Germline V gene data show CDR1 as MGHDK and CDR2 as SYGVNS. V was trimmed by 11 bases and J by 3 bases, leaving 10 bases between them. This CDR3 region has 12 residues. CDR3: CAASRDTGELFF. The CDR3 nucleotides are TGTGCCGCTTCTCGGGACACCGGGGAGCTGTTTTTT.

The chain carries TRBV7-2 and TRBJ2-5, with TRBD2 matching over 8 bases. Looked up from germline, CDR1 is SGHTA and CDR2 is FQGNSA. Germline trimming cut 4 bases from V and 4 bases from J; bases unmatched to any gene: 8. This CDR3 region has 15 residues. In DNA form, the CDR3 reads TGTGCCAGCAGCTCCACTCGCGGGGGGAGAGAGACCCAGTACTTC. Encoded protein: CASSSTRGGRETQYF.

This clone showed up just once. The CDR3: CASSLGATSYEQYF. As DNA, the CDR3 is TGTGCCAGCAGCTTAGGAGCAACCTCCTACGAGCAGTACTTC. The rearrangement links TRBV7-2 to TRBJ2-7; D is unresolved. With 1 base removed from V and 0 bases from J, the gap between germline ends came to 7 bases. The CDR3 has 14 amino acids. In germline, CDR1 is SGHTA, CDR2 FQGNSA.

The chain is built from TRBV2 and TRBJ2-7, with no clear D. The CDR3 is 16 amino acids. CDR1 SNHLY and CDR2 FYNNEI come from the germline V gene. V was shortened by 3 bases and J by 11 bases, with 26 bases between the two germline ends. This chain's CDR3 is CASSEHSDSYEQLEYF. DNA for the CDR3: TGTGCCAGCAGTGAGCACAGTGATTCCTACGAGCAGTTGGAGTACTTC.

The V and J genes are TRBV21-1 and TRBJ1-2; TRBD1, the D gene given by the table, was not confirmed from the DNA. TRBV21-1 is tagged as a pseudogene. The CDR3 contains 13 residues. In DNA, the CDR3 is TGTGCCACCAGAGGGGCAAGTTCCTATGGCTACACCTTC. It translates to CATRGASSYGYTF.

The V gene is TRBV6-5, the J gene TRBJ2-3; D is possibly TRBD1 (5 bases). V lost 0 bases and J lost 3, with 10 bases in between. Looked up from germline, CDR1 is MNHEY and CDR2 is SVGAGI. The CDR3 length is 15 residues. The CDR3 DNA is TGTGCCAGCAGTTACTCCGGCAGGGTAACAGATACGCAGTATTTT. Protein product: CASSYSGRVTDTQYF.

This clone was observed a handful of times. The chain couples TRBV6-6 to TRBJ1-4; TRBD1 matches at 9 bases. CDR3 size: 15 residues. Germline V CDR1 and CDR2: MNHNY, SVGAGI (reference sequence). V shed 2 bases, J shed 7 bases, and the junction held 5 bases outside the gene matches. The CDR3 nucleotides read TGTGCCAGCAGTTACATGGACAGGGGAGCTGAAAAACTGTTTTTT. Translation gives CASSYMDRGAEKLFF.